This T cell receptor (beta chain) originates from a study of CD8 T cells in Susac syndrome. Per germline, CDR1 DFQATT and CDR2 SNEGSKA (reference sequence). The CDR3 sequence is 12 residues long. Trimming cost V 6 bases and J 4 bases, with 9 bases left between them. Sequencing of TCR beta, carried out with a high-throughput approach, was applied to CD8+ and CD4+ T cells from the blood. RNA was extracted with the RNeasy kit, and a quantity of roughly 0.45 to 1 ug was reverse transcribed using random hexamers. The CDR3 of TCR beta was amplified by immunoSEQ multiplex PCR across 54 Vbeta and 13 Jbeta. Each CDR3 protein gets one entry after TCRdb re-called the immunoSEQ multiplex PCR reads with MiXCR. The top ten hold 0.06% to 0.075% of the sample, which has under 350,000 distinct CDR3 sequences, roughly 94% seen once.

The sample consisted of CD4+ T cells from PBMCs. This receptor was identified in a human donor with multiple sclerosis. The rearrangement uses TRBV20-1 and TRBJ1-4; D unresolved. The chain's CDR3 is CSARPDNEKLFF. In DNA, the CDR3 is TGCAGTGCCCGGCCCGATAATGAAAAACTGTTTTTT.